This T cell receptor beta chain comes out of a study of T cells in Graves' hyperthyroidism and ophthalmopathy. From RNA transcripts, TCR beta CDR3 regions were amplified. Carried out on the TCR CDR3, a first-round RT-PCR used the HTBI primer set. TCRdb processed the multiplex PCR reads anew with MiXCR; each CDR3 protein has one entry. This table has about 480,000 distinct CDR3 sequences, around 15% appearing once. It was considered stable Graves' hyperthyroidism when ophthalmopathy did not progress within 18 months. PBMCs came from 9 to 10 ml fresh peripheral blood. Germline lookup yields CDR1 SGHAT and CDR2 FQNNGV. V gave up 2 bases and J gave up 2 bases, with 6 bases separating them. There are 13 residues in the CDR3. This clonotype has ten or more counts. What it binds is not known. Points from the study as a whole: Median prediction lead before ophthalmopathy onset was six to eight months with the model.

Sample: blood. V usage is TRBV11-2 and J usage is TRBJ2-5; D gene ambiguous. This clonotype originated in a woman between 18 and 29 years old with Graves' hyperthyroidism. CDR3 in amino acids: CASSLRWQETQYF. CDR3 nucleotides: TGTGCCAGCAGCTTACGGTGGCAAGAGACCCAGTACTTC. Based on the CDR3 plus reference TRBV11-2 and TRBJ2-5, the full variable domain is EAGVAQSPRYKIIEKRQSVAFWCNPISGHATLYWYQQILGQGPKLLIQFQNNGVVDDSQLPKDRFSAERLKGVDSTLKIQPAKLEDSAVYLCASSLRWQETQYFGPGTRLLVL.